Detailed here is one T cell receptor (beta chain). This sample is drawn from a study of blood T cell repertoires in COVID-19. The wider study: The United States, Italy and Spain provided the acute and convalescent COVID-19 samples. Sample material is recorded as cDNA or gDNA derived from T cells, B-cell-depleted T cells, or PBMCs.

V dropped 5 bases and J dropped 1; count of bases not matched to a gene: 8. The CDR3 runs 16 residues. Germline values: CDR1 MNHEY, CDR2 SMNVEV (reference sequence). Original processing methods: Reference gene primer amplification yielded estimated nucleated cell counts. Data came from immunoSEQ multiplex PCR; TCRdb stores just in-frame clones and leaves some out. The DNA was the basis for D and trimming; V, J and clone size are from that table. The sample has some 150,000 clones; over 85% are singletons. This TCR was sampled from a human donor in a cohort sampled during active COVID-19. The sequencing input was peripheral blood. V gene TRBV27 combines with J gene TRBJ2-3, with TRBD1 identical over 8 bases. CDR3 in DNA: TGTGCCAGCAGTCCGATGCTACAGGGGGGCACAGATACGCAGTATTTT. It encodes CASSPMLQGGTDTQYF.